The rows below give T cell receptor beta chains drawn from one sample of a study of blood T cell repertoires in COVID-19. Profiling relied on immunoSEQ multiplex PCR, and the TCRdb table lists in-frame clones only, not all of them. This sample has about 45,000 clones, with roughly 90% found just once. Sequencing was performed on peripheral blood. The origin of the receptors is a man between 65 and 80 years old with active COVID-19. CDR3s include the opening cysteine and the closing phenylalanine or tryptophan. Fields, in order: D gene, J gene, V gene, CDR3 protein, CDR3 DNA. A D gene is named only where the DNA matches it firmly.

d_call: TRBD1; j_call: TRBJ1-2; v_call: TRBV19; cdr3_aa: CASSIASGQFNYGYTF; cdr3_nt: TGTGCCAGTAGTATAGCTTCGGGACAGTTTAACTATGGCTACACCTTC
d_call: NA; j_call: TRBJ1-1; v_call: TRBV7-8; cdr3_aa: CASSLVFGEAFF; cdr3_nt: TGTGCCAGCAGCTTAGTGTTCGGTGAAGCTTTCTTT
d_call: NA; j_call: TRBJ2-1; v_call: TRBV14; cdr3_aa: CASSQVQFSYNEQFF; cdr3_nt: TGTGCCAGCAGCCAAGTACAGTTCTCATACAATGAGCAGTTCTTC
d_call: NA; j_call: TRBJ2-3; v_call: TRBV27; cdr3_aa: CASSNYTDTQYF; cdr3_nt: TGTGCCAGCAGTAACTACACAGATACGCAGTATTTT
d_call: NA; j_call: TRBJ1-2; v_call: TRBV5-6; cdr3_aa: CASSLGWRSGNGYTF; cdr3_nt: TGTGCCAGCAGCTTGGGATGGAGGTCGGGGAATGGCTACACCTTC
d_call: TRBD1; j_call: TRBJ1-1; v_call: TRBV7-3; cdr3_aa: CARPTPDRADTEAFF; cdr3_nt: TGTGCCAGACCTACTCCAGACAGGGCTGACACTGAAGCTTTCTTT
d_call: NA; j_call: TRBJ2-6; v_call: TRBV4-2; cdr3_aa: CASSHTDSRGGANVLTF; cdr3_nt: TGTGCCAGCAGCCATACCGACAGCCGTGGAGGGGCCAACGTCCTGACTTTC
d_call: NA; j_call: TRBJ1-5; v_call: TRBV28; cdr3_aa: CASTRAYSNQPQHF; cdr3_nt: TGTGCCAGCACCCGAGCCTATAGCAATCAGCCCCAGCATTTT
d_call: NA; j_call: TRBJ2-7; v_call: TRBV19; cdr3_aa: CASSMGRGAFQSGEQYF; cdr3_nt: TGTGCCAGTAGTATGGGAAGGGGCGCGTTTCAGTCGGGCGAGCAGTACTTC
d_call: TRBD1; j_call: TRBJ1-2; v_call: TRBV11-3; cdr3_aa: CASSTRPAGQGATPNYGYTF; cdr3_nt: TGTGCCAGCAGCACACGCCCTGCGGGACAGGGGGCAACCCCTAACTATGGCTACACCTTC
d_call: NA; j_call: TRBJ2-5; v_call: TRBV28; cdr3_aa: CASPPPGGLSETQYF; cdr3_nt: TGTGCCAGTCCGCCTCCGGGGGGCCTGTCTGAGACCCAGTACTTC